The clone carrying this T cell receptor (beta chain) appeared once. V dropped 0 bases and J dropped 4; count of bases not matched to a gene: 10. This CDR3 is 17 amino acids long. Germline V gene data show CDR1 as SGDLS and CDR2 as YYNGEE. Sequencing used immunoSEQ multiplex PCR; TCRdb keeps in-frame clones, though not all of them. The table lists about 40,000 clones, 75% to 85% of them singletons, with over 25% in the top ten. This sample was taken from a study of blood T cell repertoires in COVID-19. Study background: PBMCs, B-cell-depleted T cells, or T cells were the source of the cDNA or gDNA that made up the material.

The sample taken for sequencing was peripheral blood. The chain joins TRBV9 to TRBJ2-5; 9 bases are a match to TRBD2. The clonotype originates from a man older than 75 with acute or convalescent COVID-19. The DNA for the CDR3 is TGTGCCAGCAGCGTAGGGAGTAGCGGGAGTTTATCAGAGACCCAGTACTTC. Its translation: CASSVGSSGSLSETQYF.